This entry describes one T cell receptor beta chain. Which antigen it targets is not known. Base-call qualities are not available, and no considerably larger clone is one nucleotide away. Taken from the germline V gene, the CDR1 and CDR2 loops are SGDLS and YYNGEE. The V and J ends are trimmed by 0 bases and 9 bases, leaving 13 bases between them. The CDR3 goes from the cysteine to the phenylalanine over 14 residues. Only the CDR3 region is kept as DNA, spanning 42 bases read in frame from base 1. This sample is drawn from a study of blood T cell repertoires in COVID-19 (dated by TCRdb to about 2020). In terms of the full investigation: The collaborator samples originated in the United States, Italy and Spain and spanned the acute and convalescent phases of COVID-19. The repertoires were made available in a free public database intended to serve as a resource for research on the immune response to SARS-CoV-2. HLA class I and class II types, where available, came from metadata supplied by the sample provider rather than from assay-based typing. The sample metadata nearly always contained a de-identified subject ID, COVID-19 status, age in years and sex. The prospective study material was composed of cDNA or gDNA derived from T cells, B-cell-depleted T cells, or PBMCs. Subjects who had been exposed to COVID-19, were actively infected with it, or had recovered from it provided the deeply sampled blood TCRbeta repertoires that made up the dataset. The samples were drawn from two sources: the first 160 participants of the ongoing ImmuneRACE study, and over 950 subjects contributed by 6 global collaborators.

The paper's findings and limits, for the study overall: The quantity of clinical and demographic metadata differed by source and by participant and was supplied without curation.

TCRbeta CDR3 regions were amplified from genomic DNA by means of the immunoSEQ Assay, a bias-controlled multiplex PCR. In the original analysis: Within the assay, amplification of reference gene primers was used to estimate how many nucleated cells each sample contained. To quantify the absolute abundance of each unique TCRbeta CDR3 rearrangement, sequence reads were collapsed and filtered. For each sample, productive Simpson clonality was calculated as the square root of Simpson's diversity index across productive rearrangements. TCRdb provides this immuneACCESS table in a form limited to in-frame rearrangements. Some clones are lacking; in checked studies, under half of them reflect an unresolved V gene, and why the rest are absent is not known. That table gives V, J and clone size, and the DNA gave D and trimming. This sample is represented by 220,000 or so clones; around 90% of them were singletons. Roughly 6.5% of the sample is taken by the ten largest.

Samples from volunteer blood donors who had recovered from COVID-19 were contributed by a second Seattle source. Each collaborating institution followed its own protocols to collect whole blood in K2EDTA tubes. Collaborator samples were shipped for TCRbeta analysis as frozen whole blood, isolated PBMCs, or DNA extracted from either sample type. The sample taken for sequencing was peripheral blood. This receptor was identified in a man in his sixties who had recovered from COVID-19. The V and J segments used are TRBV9 and TRBJ2-1; no D gene is confidently identified. The nucleotide sequence reads TGTGCCAGCAGCGTAGTAGACCTTACGGGTGAGCAGTTCTTC. It is translated as CASSVVDLTGEQFF.